Each of the 25 T cell receptor beta chains below was sequenced from the same sample in a study of cytomegalovirus exposure and HLA in healthy donors. PCR employed 60 Vbeta and 13 Jbeta primers. The table came from immunoSEQ multiplex PCR; TCRdb's copy has only in-frame clones and leaves some out. This sample contains over 100,000 clones. The sequenced sample was PBMCs. The receptors were sampled from a man between 40 and 49 years old in good health and CMV-seropositive.

This chain connects TRBV14 to TRBJ2-5, with TRBD1 matching 7 bases. The germline V gene encodes CDR1 SGHDN and CDR2 FVKESK. With 0 bases clipped from V and 12 bases from J, the junction kept 7 bases outside the gene matches. This CDR3 has 13 amino acids. CDR3 DNA: TGTGCCAGCAGCCAAGATCTTTTACAGGGGAAGTACTTC. This sequence encodes CASSQDLLQGKYF.

The rearrangement joins TRBV2 to TRBJ2-5; 12 positions match TRBD2. The J call is in doubt because the DNA end fits TRBJ2-7 better. Germline V gene sequence: CDR1 SNHLY, CDR2 FYNNEI. There are 14 residues in the CDR3. CDR3 in DNA: TGTGCCAGCCAACCGACTAGCGGGAGTTACGAGCAGTACTTC. This sequence encodes CASQPTSGSYEQYF.

This chain links TRBV28 with TRBJ2-2; TRBD1 might be the D (5 bases). The germline gives CDR1 MDHEN, CDR2 SYDVKM. The ends were cut back, 8 bases at V and 3 bases at J, with 10 bases in the middle. The CDR3 covers 13 residues. The CDR3 bases are TGTGCCAGCCCCCCCAGGGACACCGGGGAGCTGTTTTTT. Its protein is CASPPRDTGELFF. The full variable domain, with the rest looked up from reference TRBV28 and TRBJ2-2, is DVKVTQSSRYLVKRTGEKVFLECVQDMDHENMFWYRQDPGLGLRLIYFSYDVKMKEKGDIPEGYSVSREKKERFSLILESASTNQTSMYLCASPPRDTGELFFGEGSRLTVL.

The chain combines TRBV7-2 with TRBJ2-7, with D tentatively TRBD1 (7 bases). This CDR3 has 15 amino acids. Per the germline V gene, CDR1 is SGHTA and CDR2 is FQGNSA. V was shortened by 5 bases and J by 4 bases, with 18 bases between the two germline ends. The CDR3 region is CASSQNGGGYYEQYF. CDR3 DNA sequence: TGTGCCAGCAGCCAGAACGGAGGGGGCTATTACGAGCAGTACTTC.

The genes are TRBV19 and TRBJ2-2; 8 nucleotides line up with TRBD2. The CDR3 is 16 residues long. V was clipped by 3 bases and J by 4 bases; unmatched bases: 7. From germline, CDR1 is LNHDA and CDR2 SQIVND (reference sequence). The DNA for the CDR3 is TGTGCCAGTAGTATCCAAGCGGGGGACGGCACCGGGGAGCTGTTTTTT. It translates to CASSIQAGDGTGELFF. Together with reference TRBV19 and TRBJ2-2, the CDR3 gives the full variable domain: DGGITQSPKYLFRKEGQNVTLSCEQNLNHDAMYWYRQDPGQGLRLIYYSQIVNDFQKGDIAEGYSVSREKKESFPLTVTSAQKNPTAFYLCASSIQAGDGTGELFFGEGSRLTVL.

This chain connects TRBV7-9 to TRBJ1-2, with D unresolved. Trimming removed 3 bases from V and 2 bases from J, with 7 bases in between. The CDR3 consists of 13 residues. Germline CDR1 SEHNR, CDR2 FQNEAQ (reference sequence). The CDR3 loop is CASSFQENYGYTF. For the CDR3, the DNA is TGTGCCAGCAGCTTTCAGGAAAACTATGGCTACACCTTC.

The chain links TRBV19 to TRBJ1-1; D gene ambiguous. Looked up from germline, CDR1 is LNHDA and CDR2 is SQIVND (reference sequence). The CDR3 spans 11 residues. Trimming left V 6 bases short and J 5 bases short, with 7 bases between. In nucleotides, the CDR3 is TGTGCCAGTAGCCGTAAAACTGAAGCTTTCTTT. Its protein is CASSRKTEAFF.

V and J are TRBV10-2 and TRBJ1-1; D is undetermined. The CDR3 runs 13 residues. V lost 6 bases, J lost 5 bases, and 13 bases lay in between. Germline CDR1 is WSHSY and CDR2 is SAAADI. CDR3: CASRAQLITEAFF. DNA of the CDR3: TGCGCCAGCAGAGCCCAACTGATAACTGAAGCTTTCTTT.

The CDR3 coding sequence is TGTGCCAGCAGTTACGGCGGGAAAGGTAATGAGCAGTTCTTC. Encoded protein: CASSYGGKGNEQFF. The chain is built from TRBV6-5 and TRBJ2-1, with a tentative D call TRBD2 (6 bases). The CDR3 extends over 14 amino acids. The V gene lost 2 bases and the J gene lost 7 bases, with 12 bases spanning the gap. Germline V gene sequence: CDR1 MNHEY, CDR2 SVGAGI.

The rearrangement links TRBV30 to TRBJ2-5, with D perhaps TRBD1 (5 bases). Trimming pared 7 bases from V and 5 bases from J, leaving 11 bases between. CDR3 length: 11 residues. Germline loops: CDR1 GTSNPN, CDR2 SVGIG (reference sequence). CDR3 DNA sequence: TGTGCCTTCCAGGGTTTGGAGACCCAGTACTTC. Protein product: CAFQGLETQYF.

The J gene is TRBJ1-2, the V gene TRBV5-1; the D is unclear. The germline V and J ends were trimmed by 1 base and 7 bases, with 14 bases remaining between them. This CDR3 has 14 residues. Germline assignment: CDR1 SGHRS and CDR2 YFSETQ. CDR3 protein: CASSLPVGGSGYTF. The CDR3 DNA reads TGCGCCAGCAGCTTGCCAGTTGGCGGGAGTGGCTACACCTTC. Based on the CDR3 plus reference TRBV5-1 and TRBJ1-2, the full variable domain is KAGVTQTPRYLIKTRGQQVTLSCSPISGHRSVSWYQQTPGQGLQFLFEYFSETQRNKGNFPGRFSGRQFSNSRSEMNVSTLELGDSALYLCASSLPVGGSGYTFGSGTRLTVV.

V and J are TRBV10-3 and TRBJ2-7; TRBD1 agrees at 10 bases. The ends lost 3 bases at V and 2 bases at J; junction bases unmatched: 1. Germline assignment: CDR1 ENHRY and CDR2 SYGVKD. There are 14 residues in the CDR3. Here the CDR3 reads CAISDGTGAYEQYF. In nucleotides, the CDR3 is TGTGCCATCAGTGATGGGACAGGGGCCTACGAGCAGTACTTC.

This chain uses TRBV5-1 with TRBJ2-3, with TRBD2 matching over 8 bases. Germline V gene lookup returns CDR1 SGHRS and CDR2 YFSETQ. CDR3 size: 14 residues. V was pared by 4 bases and J by 1 base, with 2 bases of the junction left unmatched. The CDR3 DNA reads as TGCGCCAGCAGCCCCGGGGGGGGCACAGATACGCAGTATTTT. This encodes CASSPGGGTDTQYF.

DNA of the CDR3: TGTGCCTGGAGTACGGGAATTTCCACCTACAATGAGCAGTTCTTC. Translation: CAWSTGISTYNEQFF. The rearrangement uses TRBV30 and TRBJ2-1, with D possibly matching TRBD2 (5 bases). The CDR3 has 15 amino acids. Germline CDR1 GTSNPN, CDR2 SVGIG (reference sequence). Trimming took off 2 bases at V and 2 bases at J, with 13 bases between the two ends.

V gene TRBV7-8 combines with J gene TRBJ2-7, with 13 bases fitting TRBD2. Germline V gene lookup returns CDR1 SGHVS and CDR2 FQNEAQ. With V trimmed by 1 base and J by 6 bases, 9 bases remained unmatched. The CDR3 is 17 residues long. The CDR3 nucleotides read TGTGCCAGCAGCTTAGGTGTTTCGGGACTAGCGGGGTTCGAGCAGTACTTC. It encodes CASSLGVSGLAGFEQYF.

Here the CDR3 reads CASSYQGRGSPLHF. Written as DNA, the CDR3 is TGTGCCAGCAGTTACCAGGGTAGGGGTTCACCCCTCCACTTT. The chain carries TRBV6-5 and TRBJ1-6; D perhaps matches TRBD1 (5 bases). With 2 bases removed from V and 9 bases from J, the gap between germline ends came to 11 bases. Per the germline V gene, CDR1 is MNHEY and CDR2 is SVGAGI. The CDR3 is 14 residues long.

CDR3 sequence: CASSKGQVDSQPQHF. DNA for the CDR3: TGTGCCAGCAGCAAGGGACAAGTTGATTCTCAGCCCCAGCATTTT. V and J are TRBV28 and TRBJ1-5; D possibly corresponds to TRBD1 (6 bases). V was pared by 6 bases and J by 6 bases, with 18 bases between. The germline gives CDR1 MDHEN, CDR2 SYDVKM. The CDR3 is 15 amino acids.

The chain recombines TRBV7-2 with TRBJ1-4; D remains ambiguous. V gave up 5 bases and J gave up 8 bases, with 18 bases separating them. The germline CDR1 and CDR2 sequences are SGHTA and FQGNSA. The CDR3 is 15 amino acids. CDR3 coding DNA: TGTGCCAGCAGCCCCGGACTGACGACAAACGAAAAACTGTTTTTT. This translates into CASSPGLTTNEKLFF. Filled out from reference TRBV7-2 and TRBJ1-4, the complete variable domain reads GAGVSQSPSNKVTEKGKDVELRCDPISGHTALYWYRQSLGQGLEFLIYFQGNSAPDKSGLPSDRFSAERTGGSVSTLTIQRTQQEDSAVYLCASSPGLTTNEKLFFGSGTQLSVL.

The J gene is TRBJ2-7, the V gene TRBV9; 12 positions agree with TRBD2. Looked up from germline, CDR1 is SGDLS and CDR2 is YYNGEE. V shed 4 bases, J shed 7 bases, and the junction held 21 bases outside the gene matches. The CDR3 runs 19 residues. The CDR3 coding sequence is TGTGCCAGCAGCCCGCTAGCCCCGAACCGACTAGCGGGAGATGAAGAGCAGTACTTC. This gives the protein CASSPLAPNRLAGDEEQYF.

This chain joins TRBV28 and TRBJ2-7; 10 bases line up with TRBD1. The CDR3 has 19 amino acids. The germline CDR1 and CDR2 sequences are MDHEN and SYDVKM. Losses at the gene ends were 4 bases for V and 2 bases for J; bases not matched to a gene: 17. The CDR3 bases are TGTGCCAGCAGTTCCCCGGGACAGGGGAGATCCTGGTATGCCTACGAGCAGTACTTC. This gives the protein CASSSPGQGRSWYAYEQYF.

The chain recombines TRBV5-1 with TRBJ2-7, with 13 bases fitting TRBD2. The trim removed 4 bases at V and 5 bases at J, leaving 3 bases unmatched. The CDR3 is 14 amino acids. Germline V gene data show CDR1 as SGHRS and CDR2 as YFSETQ. CDR3 residues: CASSRTSGSHEQYF. The CDR3 nucleotides read TGCGCCAGCAGCCGGACTAGCGGGAGCCACGAGCAGTACTTC.

The chain couples TRBV5-6 to TRBJ1-4; D possibly corresponds to TRBD1 (5 bases). Between the trimmed V and J ends, which lost 1 base and 0 bases, there was a span of 10 bases. The CDR3 spans 16 residues. The germline gives CDR1 SGHDT, CDR2 YYEEEE. This CDR3 is CASSLTGSATNEKLFF. CDR3 bases: TGTGCCAGCAGCTTGACAGGTTCCGCAACTAATGAAAAACTGTTTTTT.

Here the CDR3 reads CASSLALAGLTYNEQFF. CDR3 DNA: TGTGCCAGCAGCTTAGCACTAGCGGGGCTAACCTACAATGAGCAGTTCTTC. The chain recombines TRBV7-8 with TRBJ2-1; 10 bases are shared with TRBD2. The CDR3 length is 17 residues. CDR1 is SGHVS and CDR2 is FQNEAQ in the germline V gene. V lost 0 bases to trimming and J lost 2 bases; unmatched junction nucleotides: 4.

The chain joins TRBV29-1 to TRBJ1-1; D remains ambiguous. The CDR3 length is 14 residues. The germline V gene encodes CDR1 SQVTM and CDR2 ANQGSEA. V lost 4 bases and J 2 bases, leaving 14 bases between the germline ends. The CDR3 bases are TGCAGCGTTGCGCAGCTGACAACAAACACTGAAGCTTTCTTT. Translating it yields CSVAQLTTNTEAFF.

V is TRBV15 and J is TRBJ2-2, with 12 bases aligning to TRBD1. This CDR3 region has 17 residues. Germline V lookup: CDR1 LNHNV, CDR2 YYDKDF (reference sequence). With V trimmed by 5 bases and J by 6 bases, 10 bases remained unmatched. In nucleotides, the CDR3 is TGTGCCACCAGCCGACCGGGACAGGGGGCCAAGTCCGGGGAGCTGTTTTTT. It specifies CATSRPGQGAKSGELFF.